This T cell receptor (beta chain) was sequenced for a study of neurological immune-mediated disorders. Study results and limitations: Among 34 multiple sclerosis patients, phylogenetic grouping put the repertoires of 18 into a single related-CDR3 cluster, a possible signature.

There are many counts of this clonotype. No antigen is known for it. Stored at -80 C, 2 million PBMCs were the source of the unsorted libraries. TCRdb called the 5' RACE reads again in MiXCR, with one record for every CDR3 protein. The data contain roughly 100,000 distinct CDR3 sequences, 3% to 4% of them singletons. The CDR3 totals 15 residues. Deletions cut 7 bases from V and 1 base from J, with 15 bases between. In germline, CDR1 is SGHTA, CDR2 FQGNSA. Sequenced input: PBMCs. This clonotype was sampled from a woman in her forties or fifties with multiple sclerosis. This chain links TRBV7-2 with TRBJ2-3; D unresolved. For the CDR3, the DNA is TGTGCCAGCACCCGTATGGGTTTGGGCACAGATACGCAGTATTTT. This translates into CASTRMGLGTDTQYF.